This is a list of T cell receptor beta chains from one sample in a study of CD8+CD57+ T cells in acquired aplastic anemia. TCRdb independently ran MiXCR on the reads; one entry per CDR3 protein. The sample lists approximately 380,000 distinct CDR3 sequences; approximately 70% were seen once. The source material was sorted CD4+, CD8+, or CD8+CD57+ T cells (not recorded which) from PBMCs. The source of these receptors is a human donor in good health, serving as a control. Both conserved end residues are part of each CDR3. The order of the fields is clone size, D gene, V gene, J gene, CDR3 protein, CDR3 DNA. The D gene is left open where the match is weak. Size is omitted from some rows. Given values are once, few, many or a class for expanded clones.

-	-	TRBV7-2	TRBJ1-5	CASRISGGNRPQHF	TGCGCCAGCAGGATATCGGGGGGCAATCGCCCCCAGCATTTT
-	-	TRBV12-3/TRBV12-4	TRBJ1-2	CASSSEGLLLGYTF	TGTGCCAGCAGTTCAGAAGGGCTGCTACTGGGCTACACCTTC
-	-	TRBV20-1	TRBJ1-2	CSVSLDRRYTF	TGCAGTGTGAGCCTGGACAGACGCTACACCTTC
once	-	TRBV7-8	TRBJ1-3	CASSVTRVGRPSIYF	TGTGCCAGCAGCGTCACACGGGTTGGTAGACCCAGCATATATTTT
-	TRBD1	TRBV18	TRBJ1-2	CASSPGMTGAPNYGYTF	TGTGCCAGCTCACCCGGGATGACAGGGGCCCCGAACTATGGCTACACCTTC
-	TRBD1	TRBV9	TRBJ1-4	CASSVGDRREKLFF	TGTGCCAGCAGCGTAGGGGACAGACGGGAAAAACTGTTTTTT
many	-	TRBV19	TRBJ1-6	CASSASTNSPLHF	TGTGCCAGTAGTGCTTCGACGAATTCACCCCTCCACTTT
once	-	TRBV24-1	TRBJ1-5	CATSETGQYAQHF	TGTGCCACCAGTGAGACCGGACAGTACGCCCAGCATTTT
-	-	TRBV18	TRBJ1-1	CASSPSAMNTEAFF	TGTGCCAGCTCACCAAGCGCCATGAACACTGAAGCTTTCTTT
few	-	TRBV19	TRBJ1-1	CASSIQGSGSEAFF	TGTGCCAGTAGTATACAGGGCTCCGGATCCGAAGCTTTCTTT
many	TRBD2	TRBV7-2	TRBJ2-7	CASSLVSSGGTYEQYF	TGTGCCAGCAGCTTAGTTTCTAGCGGGGGGACCTACGAGCAGTACTTC
many	-	TRBV6-2/TRBV6-3	TRBJ2-7	CASAGTYEQYF	TGTGCCAGCGCCGGAACTTACGAGCAGTACTTC
-	TRBD1	TRBV29-1	TRBJ1-2	CSVRDRDYGYTF	TGCAGCGTTCGTGACAGGGACTATGGCTACACCTTC
-	TRBD1	TRBV12-3/TRBV12-4	TRBJ1-6	CASSLRGGIPPLHF	TGTGCCAGCAGTTTAAGAGGGGGCATACCACCCCTCCACTTT
-	TRBD1	TRBV7-2	TRBJ2-1	CASSPREGAGEQFF	TGTGCCAGCAGCCCGCGCGAGGGGGCCGGGGAGCAGTTCTTC
-	-	TRBV7-2	TRBJ2-3	CASSLGSGAHSYTTQYF	TGTGCCAGCAGCTTAGGTTCTGGGGCCCACAGCTACACCACGCAGTATTTT
-	-	TRBV20-1	TRBJ1-4	CSVHTGYYTKKLFF	TGCAGTGTCCATACGGGATACTACACTAAAAAACTGTTTTTT
-	-	TRBV20-1	TRBJ2-7	CSAHEHNGAYEQYF	TGCAGTGCCCACGAGCACAACGGTGCCTACGAGCAGTACTTC
-	-	TRBV20-1	TRBJ2-5	CSATSATQETQYF	TGCAGTGCTACGTCCGCGACCCAAGAGACCCAGTACTTC
many	TRBD1	TRBV11-2	TRBJ2-7	CASSSGTGTYEQYF	TGTGCCAGCAGCTCCGGGACAGGGACCTACGAGCAGTACTTC
once	TRBD1	TRBV13	TRBJ2-3	CASSLRRTGGTDTQYF	TGTGCCAGCAGCCTTCGACGGACAGGGGGGACAGATACGCAGTATTTT
many	TRBD2	TRBV5-8	TRBJ2-5	CASSFGGGSIGETQYF	TGTGCCAGCAGCTTTGGCGGGGGGAGTATAGGAGAGACCCAGTACTTC
-	-	TRBV7-6	TRBJ2-1	CASSLTGAVGEQFF	TGTGCCAGCAGCTTAACCGGGGCAGTCGGTGAGCAGTTCTTC
-	TRBD2	TRBV19	TRBJ2-7	CAWSIGTSGGYEQYF	TGTGCCTGGAGTATAGGGACGAGCGGGGGGTACGAGCAGTACTTC
many	-	TRBV11-2	TRBJ2-1	CASSSAANLGGGGLSYNEQFF	TGTGCCAGCAGCTCCGCCGCGAACCTGGGCGGTGGGGGCTTGTCCTACAATGAGCAGTTCTTC
-	TRBD1	TRBV9	TRBJ2-5	CASSGAATGTHDF	TGTGCCAGCAGCGGAGCGGCGACAGGGACCCATGACTTC
many	-	TRBV6-5	TRBJ2-1	CASRNGDRGGQDNEQFF	TGTGCCAGCAGGAACGGGGACCGCGGGGGCCAGGATAATGAGCAGTTCTTC
few	-	TRBV2	TRBJ1-1	CASSSAVRGTEAFF	TGTGCCAGCAGCTCCGCGGTGAGGGGGACTGAAGCTTTCTTT
-	-	TRBV5-1	TRBJ2-3	CASSSSQGVAQYF	TGCGCCAGCAGCTCGTCACAGGGAGTGGCGCAGTATTTT
-	-	TRBV5-1	TRBJ2-7	CASSSLGEQYF	TGCGCCAGCAGCTCATTGGGCGAGCAGTACTTC
once	-	TRBV2	TRBJ1-1	CASSAVRDTEAYF	TGTGCCAGCAGTGCCGTAAGGGACACTGAAGCTTACTTT
-	TRBD1	TRBV20-1	TRBJ1-1	CSAGQGAVLSEAFF	TGCAGTGCTGGACAGGGTGCCGTCCTCTCTGAAGCTTTCTTT
-	TRBD2	TRBV14	TRBJ2-7	CASSPDAEGRLAGYEQYF	TGTGCCAGCAGCCCAGACGCCGAGGGGCGACTAGCGGGCTACGAGCAGTACTTC
-	-	TRBV20-1	TRBJ2-7	CSASTWGGTEQYF	TGCAGTGCTAGCACGTGGGGGGGCACAGAGCAGTACTTC
-	-	TRBV10-3	TRBJ2-7	CASTTRGIYEQYF	TGCGCCAGTACGACTAGGGGGATTTACGAGCAGTACTTC
-	TRBD1	TRBV5-4	TRBJ2-7	CASSFRTGGRREQYF	TGTGCCAGCAGCTTCAGGACAGGGGGGCGCCGCGAGCAGTACTTC
-	-	TRBV9	TRBJ1-3	CASSLAPGEGMGNTIYF	TGTGCCAGCAGCTTGGCGCCGGGAGAGGGGATGGGTAACACCATATATTTT